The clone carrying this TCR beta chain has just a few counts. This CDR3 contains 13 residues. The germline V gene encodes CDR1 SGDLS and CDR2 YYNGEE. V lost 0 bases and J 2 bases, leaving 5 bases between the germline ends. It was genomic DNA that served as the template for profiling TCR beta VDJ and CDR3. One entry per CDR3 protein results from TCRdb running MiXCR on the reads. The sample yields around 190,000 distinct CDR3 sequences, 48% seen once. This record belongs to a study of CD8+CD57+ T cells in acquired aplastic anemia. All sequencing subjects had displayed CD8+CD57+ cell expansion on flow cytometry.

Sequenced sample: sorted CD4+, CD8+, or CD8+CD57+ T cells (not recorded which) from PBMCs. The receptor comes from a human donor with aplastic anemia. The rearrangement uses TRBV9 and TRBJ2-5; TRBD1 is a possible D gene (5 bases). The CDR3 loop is CASSVGQQETQYF. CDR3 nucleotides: TGTGCCAGCAGCGTAGGACAGCAAGAGACCCAGTACTTC.